This T cell receptor beta chain is from a study of molecular identifiers for immune sequencing clone quantification. This clonotype has at least ten counts. TCRdb fed the PCR reads into MiXCR, producing one record per CDR3 protein. The sample consists of tens of thousands of distinct CDR3 sequences, 20% to 25% of them appearing once. There are 12 residues in the CDR3. V was pared by 6 bases and J by 5 bases, with 10 bases between. Sequencing used naive CD8+ T cells from blood, with Jurkat cell RNA spiked in. Subset given: FACS-sorted CD8+CD4-CCR7+CD45RA+ naive T cells. The chain couples TRBV12-3 or TRBV12-4 to TRBJ1-1; D may be TRBD1 (6 bases). The source of this sequence is a human donor in good health. Some libraries in this study had Jurkat cell RNA spiked in. The CDR3 DNA follows: TGTGCCAGCAGACAACAGGGAACTGAAGCTTTCTTT. This sequence encodes CASRQQGTEAFF.